The 32 T cell receptor beta chains below come from one sample, sequenced in a study of blood T cell repertoires in COVID-19. TCRdb keeps only in-frame clones here, not all; method: immunoSEQ multiplex PCR. The top ten clones hold approximately 5.3% of a sample with roughly 280,000 clones, around nine tenths of them seen once. Sequenced material: peripheral blood. These receptors all stem from a woman in her sixties or seventies with COVID-19, enrolled during active disease.

The chain recombines TRBV7-9 with TRBJ1-1, with D unclear. Germline V gives CDR1 SEHNR, CDR2 FQNEAQ (reference sequence). This CDR3 has 14 residues. V was clipped by 1 base and J by 0 bases, with 6 bases between them. CDR3 nucleotides: TGTGCCAGCAGCTTAGATCTTGTGAACACTGAAGCTTTCTTT. This sequence encodes CASSLDLVNTEAFF.

A word on this clone: In the same sample, other DNA sequences code for this CDR3. This chain links TRBV6-5 with TRBJ2-7, with 9 bases lining up with TRBD2. Per germline, CDR1 MNHEY and CDR2 SVGAGI. The V segment lost 5 bases and the J segment 0 bases; nucleotides outside the gene matches: 2. This CDR3 has 14 residues. The chain's CDR3 is CASSRSGSSYEQYF. CDR3 sequence (DNA): TGTGCCAGCAGTCGTAGCGGGAGCTCCTACGAGCAGTACTTC.

The chain combines TRBV19 with TRBJ1-6, with TRBD1 as a possible D gene (5 bases). Germline-derived CDR1 and CDR2 are LNHDA and SQIVND (reference sequence). V gave up 3 bases and J gave up 5 bases, with 11 bases separating them. This CDR3 has 15 amino acids. Written as DNA, the CDR3 is TGTGCCAGTAGTATCCAGGTGGGGCATAATTCACCCCTCCACTTT. This gives the protein CASSIQVGHNSPLHF.

The chain joins TRBV4-1 to TRBJ1-4; possibly TRBD1 for D (6 bases). Germline CDR1 MGHRA, CDR2 YSYEKL. The V gene lost 3 bases and the J gene lost 3 bases, with 11 bases spanning the gap. The CDR3 contains 15 residues. This CDR3 reads CASSQFPGANEKLFF. In DNA, the CDR3 is TGCGCCAGCAGCCAGTTTCCAGGGGCTAATGAAAAACTGTTTTTT.

This chain links TRBV7-2 with TRBJ1-5; possibly TRBD1 for D (5 bases). The CDR3 contains 15 residues. Germline values: CDR1 SGHTA, CDR2 FQGNSA. V was trimmed by 5 bases and J by 6 bases, leaving 17 bases between them. CDR3 nucleotide sequence: TGTGCCAGCAGCCACGTGGGGCAGGGCTTTCAGCCCCAGCATTTT. Protein sequence: CASSHVGQGFQPQHF.

Regarding this clone: One end of the junction is discordant with germline, which a read error may explain. V is TRBV12-3 or TRBV12-4 and J is TRBJ1-1, with D possibly being TRBD1 (5 bases). The CDR3 is made up of 11 amino acids. CDR3 in amino acids: CASREDSEVFF. The CDR3 coding sequence is TGTGCCAGCAGGGAAGACAGCGAAGTTTTCTTT.

J is TRBJ1-1 and V is TRBV5-6; no firm D call. Germline loops: CDR1 SGHDT, CDR2 YYEEEE. The V end was cut by 1 base, the J end by 1 base, with 14 bases between. This CDR3 has 16 amino acids. CDR3 amino acids: CASSLRRNPTNTEAFF. The CDR3 DNA follows: TGTGCCAGCAGCTTGCGAAGAAACCCTACGAACACTGAAGCTTTCTTT.

The chain links TRBV9 to TRBJ2-7; the match to TRBD2 covers 11 bases. Germline CDR1 reads SGDLS; CDR2 reads YYNGEE. This CDR3 is built from 14 residues. Losses at the gene ends were 3 bases for V and 6 bases for J; bases not matched to a gene: 5. CDR3 sequence: CASSGLAGLSEQYF. CDR3 coding DNA: TGTGCCAGCAGCGGACTAGCGGGGCTCTCCGAGCAGTACTTC.

This rearrangement joins TRBV3-1 (or the pseudogene TRBV3-2) to TRBJ2-1, with D perhaps matching TRBD2 (6 bases). V lost 5 bases to trimming and J lost 0 bases, with 14 bases between them. The CDR3 contains 16 residues. CDR1 LGHDT and CDR2 YNNKEL come from the germline V gene (reference sequence). The CDR3 here is CASSSTGGSSYNEQFF. The CDR3, as DNA: TGTGCCAGCAGCTCGACCGGGGGAAGCTCCTACAATGAGCAGTTCTTC.

This clone is a singleton in its sample. V and J are TRBV9 and TRBJ1-3; TRBD1 matches at 8 bases. CDR1 and CDR2 (germline): SGDLS, YYNGEE. The CDR3 is 15 amino acids. Germline trimming cut 2 bases from V and 1 base from J; bases unmatched to any gene: 2. CDR3: CASSVRTGSGNTIYF. The CDR3 nucleotides read TGTGCCAGCAGCGTGAGGACAGGGTCTGGAAACACCATATATTTT.

The count of this clone is one. The chain couples TRBV7-8 to TRBJ1-3; perhaps TRBD1 as D (6 bases). CDR3 length: 14 amino acids. The germline V gene encodes CDR1 SGHVS and CDR2 FQNEAQ. V lost 8 bases, J lost 2 bases, and 13 bases lay in between. The chain's CDR3 is CASSEGGAGNTIYF. The CDR3 DNA reads TGTGCCAGCTCCGAGGGGGGGGCTGGAAACACCATATATTTT.

This clone has only one observation. The V and J genes are TRBV3-1 (or the pseudogene TRBV3-2) and TRBJ2-1; D not resolved. The CDR3 sequence is 14 residues long. V dropped 1 base and J dropped 5 bases, with 9 bases sitting between them. Germline values: CDR1 LGHDT, CDR2 YNNKEL (reference sequence). CDR3 loop: CASSQVNSNNEQFF. The CDR3 DNA reads TGTGCCAGCAGCCAAGTTAACAGTAACAATGAGCAGTTCTTC.

This clone was picked up a small number of times. V gene TRBV6-6 combines with J gene TRBJ1-1; D call uncertain. The V gene's germline CDR1 is MNHNY and CDR2 SVGAGI (reference sequence). Trimming pared 1 base from V and 0 bases from J, leaving 6 bases between. This CDR3 has 14 residues. The CDR3 DNA reads TGTGCCAGCAGTTACTTACAGATGAACACTGAAGCTTTCTTT. It encodes CASSYLQMNTEAFF.

This chain connects TRBV29-1 to TRBJ2-2; TRBD2 matches at 9 bases. The CDR3 is 14 residues long. Trimming took 6 bases from V and 4 from J; bases not matched to a gene: 6. The germline gives CDR1 SQVTM, CDR2 ANQGSEA. Here the CDR3 DNA reads TGCAGCGTCAAGACTAGCGGAAGCACCGGGGAGCTGTTTTTT. This codes for CSVKTSGSTGELFF.

J is TRBJ2-2 and V is TRBV27; a possible D gene is TRBD1 (6 bases). Germline V CDR1 and CDR2: MNHEY, SMNVEV (reference sequence). V was pared by 7 bases and J by 2 bases, with 17 bases between. This CDR3 spans 16 amino acids. In DNA, the CDR3 is TGTGCCAGCAAAAACGCCGGGACATTAAACACCGGGGAGCTGTTTTTT. Translating gives CASKNAGTLNTGELFF.

The V call is TRBV5-1, the J call TRBJ1-1; tentative D call: TRBD1 (5 bases). There are 14 residues in the CDR3. V was shortened by 10 bases and J by 1 base, with 17 bases between the two germline ends. Germline V CDR1 and CDR2: SGHRS, YFSETQ. This CDR3 is CASSAGDENTEAFF. CDR3 DNA sequence: TGCGCCTCCAGCGCGGGGGATGAGAACACTGAAGCTTTCTTT. Full variable domain (rest looked up from reference TRBV5-1 and TRBJ1-1): KAGVTQTPRYLIKTRGQQVTLSCSPISGHRSVSWYQQTPGQGLQFLFEYFSETQRNKGNFPGRFSGRQFSNSRSEMNVSTLELGDSALYLCASSAGDENTEAFFGQGTRLTVV.

The chain has TRBV5-1 and TRBJ2-3, with D maybe TRBD2 (5 bases). This CDR3 region has 17 residues. Looked up from germline, CDR1 is SGHRS and CDR2 is YFSETQ. The V end was cut by 0 bases, the J end by 1 base, with 15 bases between. CDR3 bases: TGCGCCAGCAGCTTGGGTGCAGGAGCGGTCGGCACAGATACGCAGTATTTT. It specifies CASSLGAGAVGTDTQYF.

This chain links TRBV29-1 with TRBJ2-1; D remains ambiguous. This CDR3 has 17 amino acids. V shed 3 bases and J shed 8 bases, with 26 bases lying between them. Germline lookup yields CDR1 SQVTM and CDR2 ANQGSEA. The CDR3 nucleotides are TGCAGCGTTGACAACCCAAGCGTAAGAAACTTAGGCGATGAGCAGTTCTTC. Its protein is CSVDNPSVRNLGDEQFF.

V usage is TRBV18 and J usage is TRBJ1-5, with TRBD1 as a possible D gene (5 bases). The ends were cut back, 1 base at V and 1 base at J, with 8 bases in the middle. Germline V gene sequence: CDR1 KGHSH, CDR2 LQKENI. The CDR3 consists of 15 residues. The DNA for the CDR3 is TGTGCCAGCTCACCACGGGCAGGGAGCAATCAGCCCCAGCATTTT. It specifies CASSPRAGSNQPQHF. Combining the CDR3 with reference TRBV18 and TRBJ1-5 gives the whole variable domain NAGVMQNPRHLVRRRGQEARLRCSPMKGHSHVYWYRQLPEEGLKFMVYLQKENIIDESGMPKERFSAEFPKEGPSILRIQQVVRGDSAAYFCASSPRAGSNQPQHFGDGTRLSIL.

This chain links TRBV7-3 with TRBJ2-2; TRBD2 matches 7 bases. The germline CDR1 and CDR2 sequences are SGHTA and FQGTGA. CDR3 length equals 14 residues. V lost 6 bases to trimming and J lost 2 bases; unmatched junction nucleotides: 3. Here the CDR3 DNA reads TGTGCCAGCAGGACTAGCCATAACACCGGGGAGCTGTTTTTT. It translates to CASRTSHNTGELFF.

Turning to this clone: One end of the junction is discordant with germline, which a read error may explain. The chain links TRBV28 to TRBJ1-3; no reliable D call. Germline CDR1 reads MDHEN; CDR2 reads SYDVKM. The CDR3 contains 15 residues. CDR3 amino acids: CASTLGGRRGNTIYF. DNA for the CDR3: TGTGCCAGCACTTTAGGTGGTCGGCGAGGGAACACCATATATTTT.

This clone is a singleton in its sample. The gene calls are TRBV7-9 and TRBJ2-5; TRBD1 might be the D (5 bases). Germline values: CDR1 SEHNR, CDR2 FQNEAQ (reference sequence). This CDR3 has 12 residues. V was cut by 5 bases and J by 5 bases, with 9 bases left in between. The CDR3 DNA is TGTGCCAGCAGCCTTAACAGGGAGACCCAGTACTTC. Amino acid sequence: CASSLNRETQYF.

The rearrangement uses TRBV4-1 and TRBJ1-4; D is uncertain. Trimming cost V 4 bases and J 0 bases, with 6 bases left between them. The CDR3 sequence is 14 residues long. Germline assignment: CDR1 MGHRA and CDR2 YSYEKL. The DNA of the CDR3 is TGCGCCAGCAGCCCCCCCACAACTAATGAAAAACTGTTTTTT. Translated, it gives CASSPPTTNEKLFF.

The chain combines TRBV2 with TRBJ1-4; D is possibly TRBD1 (6 bases). Germline V gene lookup returns CDR1 SNHLY and CDR2 FYNNEI. The CDR3 covers 15 residues. The ends were cut back, 6 bases at V and 6 bases at J, with 17 bases in the middle. CDR3 bases: TGTGCCAGCAGCCGGGGGGCCGGGTCGGATGAAAAACTGTTTTTT. This codes for CASSRGAGSDEKLFF.

This chain connects TRBV12-5 to TRBJ2-1; TRBD2 agrees at 8 bases. Losses at the gene ends were 3 bases for V and 3 bases for J; bases not matched to a gene: 7. The CDR3 length is 16 residues. Germline V gene lookup returns CDR1 LGHNT and CDR2 FRNRAP. In DNA form, the CDR3 reads TGTGCTAGTGGTTTCAGCAGCGGGAGACGCTACAATGAGCAGTTCTTC. Translation gives CASGFSSGRRYNEQFF.

This chain uses TRBV30 with TRBJ2-3; 8 nucleotides agree with TRBD2. The CDR3 extends over 15 amino acids. V trimming: 0 bases; J trimming: 1 base; junction bases outside the gene matches: 3. Germline V gives CDR1 GTSNPN, CDR2 SVGIG (reference sequence). This chain's CDR3 is CAWSVRAGGTDTQYF. Written as DNA, the CDR3 is TGTGCCTGGAGTGTACGAGCGGGGGGCACAGATACGCAGTATTTT.

This chain joins TRBV30 and TRBJ2-5, with TRBD2 identical over 7 bases. The CDR3 is 13 residues long. V gave up 0 bases and J gave up 5 bases; unmatched junction bases: 3. Germline V gene data show CDR1 as GTSNPN and CDR2 as SVGIG (reference sequence). Here the CDR3 DNA reads TGTGCCTGGAGTGTAATGGGGGGGGAGACCCAGTACTTC. Translated, it gives CAWSVMGGETQYF.

The rearrangement links TRBV7-6 to TRBJ1-4; possible D gene TRBD1, 6 bases. This CDR3 region has 15 residues. The V gene lost 4 bases and the J gene lost 6 bases, with 15 bases spanning the gap. Germline V gene sequence: CDR1 SGHVS, CDR2 FNYEAQ. The CDR3 bases are TGTGCCAGCAGCTCTACAATGGGGGCGGATGAAAAACTGTTTTTT. Its protein is CASSSTMGADEKLFF.

The CDR3 nucleotides read TGTGCCAGCAGTTTGGGGCAGGGGATGAATCAGCCCCAGCATTTT. It codes for CASSLGQGMNQPQHF. This chain joins TRBV28 and TRBJ1-5, with D perhaps TRBD1 (6 bases). The CDR3 runs 15 residues. V lost 3 bases and J 4 bases, leaving 13 bases between the germline ends. Germline lookup yields CDR1 MDHEN and CDR2 SYDVKM.

The J gene is TRBJ1-4, the V gene TRBV6-5; TRBD1 is a possible D gene (5 bases). Germline CDR1 is MNHEY and CDR2 is SVGAGI. The CDR3 has 15 residues. Trimming cost V 0 bases and J 8 bases, with 13 bases left between them. The CDR3 loop reads CASSYSGRVGEKLFF. The CDR3 DNA sequence: TGTGCCAGCAGTTACTCGGGCAGGGTTGGCGAAAAACTGTTTTTT.

CDR3 in DNA: TGTGCCAGCAGCCCGCGAGACATCACCGGGGAGCTGTTTTTT. Translation: CASSPRDITGELFF. The rearrangement joins TRBV11-3 to TRBJ2-2; D gene ambiguous. Germline assignment: CDR1 SGHNT and CDR2 YENEEA. The CDR3 has 14 amino acids. V dropped 5 bases and J dropped 4 bases, with 11 bases sitting between them.

J is TRBJ2-7 and V is TRBV6-6, with D tentatively TRBD2 (5 bases). V lost 5 bases and J lost 5, with 16 bases in between. This CDR3 contains 14 residues. The germline CDR1 and CDR2 sequences are MNHNY and SVGAGI (reference sequence). CDR3 amino acids: CASSPHREGNEQYF. CDR3 coding DNA: TGTGCCAGCAGTCCCCATAGAGAGGGCAACGAGCAGTACTTC.